This TCR beta chain comes out of a study of graft-versus-host responses after intestinal transplantation. Turning to the study itself: Recipients had transplants, and these were multivisceral, liver-intestinal, or isolated intestinal. General study findings and limits: Early post-transplant HvG declines showed an association with peak circulating GvH clone levels. Marrow from the recipient contained GvH clones, some of which had appeared first in ileum or blood. Allografts of patients with graft-donor T cell macrochimerism showed high graft-versus-host to host-versus-graft clone ratios.

This clone is medium-sized within its sample. Its antigen remains unknown. Some clones are missing from TCRdb's copy, which holds only in-frame ones; the method was immunoSEQ multiplex PCR. The repertoire consists of 50,000 to 75,000 clones, with about nine tenths occurring once and the leading ten covering around 1.7%. V dropped 7 bases and J dropped 0 bases, with 9 bases sitting between them. This CDR3 has 13 amino acids. Germline V gene data show CDR1 as MNHEY and CDR2 as SMNVEV (reference sequence). The starting material, graft tissue, was processed to release intraepithelial and lamina propria lymphocytes.

The specimen was ileum tissue, collected less than 400 days after transplant. The source is a human patient who received an intestinal transplant, so some T cells may come from the graft donor. This chain joins TRBV27 and TRBJ2-5, with D perhaps matching TRBD1 or TRBD2 (5 bases each). The CDR3 sequence is CASIGGDQETQYF. CDR3 bases: TGTGCCAGCATTGGGGGAGACCAAGAGACCCAGTACTTC.